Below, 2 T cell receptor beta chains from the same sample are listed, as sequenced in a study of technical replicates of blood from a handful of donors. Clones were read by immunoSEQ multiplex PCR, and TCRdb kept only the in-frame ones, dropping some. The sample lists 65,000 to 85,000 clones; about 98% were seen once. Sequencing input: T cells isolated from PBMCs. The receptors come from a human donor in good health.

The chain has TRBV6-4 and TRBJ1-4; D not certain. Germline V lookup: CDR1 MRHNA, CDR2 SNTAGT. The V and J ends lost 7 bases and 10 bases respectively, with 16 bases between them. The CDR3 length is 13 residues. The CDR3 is CASNREGWRKLFF. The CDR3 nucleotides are TGTGCCAGCAATCGGGAGGGCTGGAGAAAACTGTTTTTT.

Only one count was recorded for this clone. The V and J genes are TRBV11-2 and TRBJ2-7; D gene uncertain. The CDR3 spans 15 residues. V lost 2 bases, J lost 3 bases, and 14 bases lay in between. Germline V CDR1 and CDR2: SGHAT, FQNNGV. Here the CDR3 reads CASSLMGAQVYEQYF. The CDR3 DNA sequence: TGTGCCAGCAGCTTAATGGGCGCGCAAGTCTACGAGCAGTACTTC.